This T cell receptor beta chain is from a study of blood T cell repertoires in COVID-19. As for the study in general: Samples came from the United States, Italy and Spain, spanning acute and convalescent COVID-19. Sample material is recorded as cDNA or gDNA derived from T cells, B-cell-depleted T cells, or PBMCs.

Assay: immunoSEQ multiplex PCR; the TCRdb copy retains only in-frame clones and omits some. Among 230,000 or so clones, about four fifths were seen once, and the ten largest hold 8.6%. The CDR3 contains 13 residues. Germline V CDR1 and CDR2: ENHRY, SYGVKD. Losses at the gene ends were 6 bases for V and 7 bases for J; bases not matched to a gene: 8. The source of this sequence is a man aged 35 to 55 with active or convalescent COVID-19. The sequenced material came from peripheral blood. The chain joins TRBV10-3 to TRBJ1-2, with 7 bases lining up with TRBD1. Here the CDR3 reads CAIRGDSFGGYTF. CDR3 coding DNA: TGTGCCATCAGGGGGGACAGTTTTGGTGGCTACACCTTC.